This T cell receptor beta chain was identified during a study of blood T cell repertoires in COVID-19. At the level of the study: PBMCs, B-cell-depleted T cells, or T cells were the source of the cDNA or gDNA that made up the material.

The germline V and J ends were trimmed by 0 bases and 4 bases, with 6 bases remaining between them. The CDR3 is made up of 13 amino acids. Germline values: CDR1 WNHNN, CDR2 SYGVQD (reference sequence). In the original analysis: By means of reference gene primer amplification, nucleated cell counts were estimated. Sequencing used immunoSEQ multiplex PCR; TCRdb keeps in-frame clones, though not all of them. D and trimming were read from the DNA, whereas the V and J calls and clone size are those reported in that table. This table has roughly 120,000 clones, roughly three quarters appearing once. The V call is TRBV10-1, the J call TRBJ1-2; D not certain. The sample comprised peripheral blood. This receptor was taken from a human donor in a cohort sampled during active COVID-19. The CDR3 DNA reads as TGCGCCAGCAGTGAGTCGAGGGCCTATGGCTACACCTTC. Translated, it gives CASSESRAYGYTF.